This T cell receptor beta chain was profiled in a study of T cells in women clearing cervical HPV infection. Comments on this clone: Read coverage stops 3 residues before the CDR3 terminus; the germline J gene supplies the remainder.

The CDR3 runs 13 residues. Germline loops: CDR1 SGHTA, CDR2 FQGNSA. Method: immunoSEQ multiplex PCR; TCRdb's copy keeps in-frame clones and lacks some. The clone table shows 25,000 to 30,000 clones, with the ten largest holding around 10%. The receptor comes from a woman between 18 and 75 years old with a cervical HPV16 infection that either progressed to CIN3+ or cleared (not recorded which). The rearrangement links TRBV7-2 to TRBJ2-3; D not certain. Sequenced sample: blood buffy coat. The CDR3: CASSLEGGQPQYF. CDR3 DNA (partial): TGTGCCAGCAGCTTAGAGGGTGGCCAGCCG.